This T cell receptor (beta chain) is from a study of T-cell reconstitution after alpha-beta-depleted transplantation in children. Preparation of the TCRbeta library used unique molecular identifiers. TCRdb recomputed calls from the PCR reads with MiXCR, one row per CDR3 protein. The sample consists of over 150,000 distinct CDR3 sequences, 13% to 15% of them appearing once. Many counts were recorded for this clonotype. Germline V gene lookup returns CDR1 MNHNY and CDR2 SVGAGI (reference sequence). The CDR3 extends over 13 amino acids. The ends were cut back, 1 base at V and 7 bases at J, with 8 bases in the middle.

The chain combines TRBV6-6 with TRBJ1-5; perhaps TRBD1 as D (5 bases). Material: PBMCs from the stem cell graft donor, obtained from the stem cell graft. The clonotype was recovered from a human donor who donated a stem cell graft to a child with acute lymphoblastic leukemia. The CDR3 loop is CASSYLGPQPQHF. The CDR3 nucleotides are TGTGCCAGCAGTTACTTGGGACCACAGCCCCAGCATTTT.